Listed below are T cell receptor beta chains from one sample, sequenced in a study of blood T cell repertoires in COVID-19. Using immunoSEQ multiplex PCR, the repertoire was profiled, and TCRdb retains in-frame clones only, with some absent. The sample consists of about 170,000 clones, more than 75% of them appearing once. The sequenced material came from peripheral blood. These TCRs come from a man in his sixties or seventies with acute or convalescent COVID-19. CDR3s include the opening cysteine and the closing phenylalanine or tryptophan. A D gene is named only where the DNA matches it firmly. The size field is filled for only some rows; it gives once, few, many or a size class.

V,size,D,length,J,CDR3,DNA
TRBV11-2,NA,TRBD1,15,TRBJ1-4,CASSLGTGLFEKLFF,TGTGCCAGCAGCTTAGGGACAGGGTTATTCGAAAAACTGTTTTTT
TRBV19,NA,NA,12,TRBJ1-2,CASRGDSYGYTF,TGTGCCAGTAGAGGGGATTCCTATGGCTACACCTTC
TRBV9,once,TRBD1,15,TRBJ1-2,CASSSRTGGGSGYTF,TGTGCCAGCAGCTCGCGGACAGGGGGCGGCTCTGGCTACACCTTC
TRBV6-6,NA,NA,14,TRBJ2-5,CASSYGGRAETQYF,TGTGCCAGCAGTTACGGGGGCAGGGCGGAGACCCAGTACTTC
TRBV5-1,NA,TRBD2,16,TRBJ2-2,CASSLPLAVLTGELFF,TGCGCCAGCAGCCTTCCCCTAGCGGTTCTCACCGGGGAGCTGTTTTTT
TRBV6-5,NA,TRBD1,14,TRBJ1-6,CASSRTGSNSPLHF,TGTGCCAGCAGCCGGACAGGGAGTAATTCACCCCTCCACTTT
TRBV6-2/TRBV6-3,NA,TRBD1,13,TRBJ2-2,CASSPRGTGELFF,TGTGCCAGCAGTCCCAGGGGGACCGGGGAGCTGTTTTTT
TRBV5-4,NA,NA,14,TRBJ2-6,CASLVGPGANVLTF,TGTGCCAGCCTGGTGGGCCCCGGGGCCAACGTCCTGACTTTC
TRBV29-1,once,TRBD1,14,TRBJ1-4,CSVEDRDRGEKLFF,TGCAGCGTTGAAGACCGGGACAGGGGTGAAAAACTGTTTTTT
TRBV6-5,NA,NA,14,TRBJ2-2,CASRWGPVTGELFF,TGTGCCAGCAGATGGGGCCCGGTCACCGGGGAGCTGTTTTTT
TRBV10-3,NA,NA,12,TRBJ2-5,CAIGLGRETQYF,TGTGCCATCGGCCTGGGGAGAGAGACCCAGTACTTC
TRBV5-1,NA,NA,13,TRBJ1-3,CASSPRQGNTIYF,TGCGCCAGCAGCCCCCGACAGGGAAACACCATATATTTT
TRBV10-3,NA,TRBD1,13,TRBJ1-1,CAIHRGLNTEAFF,TGTGCCATTCACAGGGGGCTGAACACTGAAGCTTTCTTT
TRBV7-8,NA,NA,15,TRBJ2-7,CASSLGRVSSYEQYF,TGTGCCAGCAGCTTGGGCAGGGTGAGCTCCTACGAGCAGTACTTC